This T cell receptor (beta chain) was captured in a study of neoadjuvant nivolumab and ipilimumab in lung cancer. A note on this clone: The antigen is undetermined.

The germline V gene has CDR1 SGHTS and CDR2 YDEGEE. The V end was cut by 4 bases, the J end by 3 bases, with 10 bases between. The length of the CDR3 is 14 residues. Sequencing was performed with immunoSEQ multiplex PCR; in TCRdb, only in-frame clones are kept and a portion is missing. Of 25,000 to 35,000 clones listed, 92% were seen once; the top ten hold 2% to 2.5%. Study outcomes and limitations: Only two of four nivolumab-treated tumors gained richness and clonality by surgery.

The specimen comprised peripheral blood, sampled after neoadjuvant nivolumab, alone or with ipilimumab, at or shortly before surgery. The chain couples TRBV5-8 to TRBJ2-2; the D is unclear. The clonotype originates from an adult with non-small cell lung cancer. The DNA of the CDR3 is TGTGCCAGCAGCCCGACAAACCACACCGGGGAGCTGTTTTTT. It codes for CASSPTNHTGELFF.